A single TCR beta chain is shown here with its context. The antigen remains unidentified. Germline V lookup: CDR1 DFQATT, CDR2 SNEGSKA (reference sequence). V shed 6 bases and J shed 4 bases, with 8 bases lying between them. This CDR3 comprises 11 residues. This specimen belongs to a study of T cell responses to AZD1222 COVID-19 vaccine. The assay was immunoSEQ multiplex PCR, and TCRdb's table has in-frame clones only and misses some. Of more than 95,000 clones in the sample, 89% were seen once. Study outcomes and limitations: Seropositive status at baseline applied to only 5 or 6 AZD1222 recipients. Spike-specific TCR breadth rose after two AZD1222 doses, and depth rose as well. Of spike-specific TCRs, nearly half reportedly target regions left unmutated in variants. Clonal diversity was possibly underestimated, and the donors were mostly white British, with more females.

The source was peripheral blood, collected on day 0 of AZD1222 vaccination. The sequence derives from an adult in good health. The chain recombines TRBV20-1 with TRBJ2-3; D gene ambiguous. DNA of the CDR3: TGCAGTGCCGAGTCGGCAGATACGCAGTATTTT. As protein: CSAESADTQYF.